The sequence of this T cell receptor (beta chain) was determined in a study of cytomegalovirus exposure and HLA in healthy donors (dated by TCRdb to the late 2010s). A note on the overall study: An earlier analysis of some 600 of the donors reported over 250 Gb of sequence data and roughly 120 million unique TCR beta sequences obtained from around 180 million T cells. The number of donors typed differed by locus, with about 629-640 for A, B, C, DRB1 and DQB1, more than 500 for DQA1, 600 to 610 for DPA1, and some 450 for DPB1. Around 330 gigabases of sequencing data and around 88 million unique TCR sequences made up an early release that covered nearly 650 HLA-typed donors. On average, around 200,000 unique TCR beta nucleotide sequences were sequenced per donor among 350 to 400 genotyped donors of the cohort, with around 19% of those sequences being non-productive. To study patterns of TCR occurrence, a later analysis re-analyzed previously published TCR beta repertoires from hundreds of donors and added high-resolution HLA genotyping. Every repertoire in the discovery cohort had been generated on one and the same sequencing platform. Besides the first cohort of 500 to 700 subjects, a separate validation cohort made up of 120 different subjects was used. Because of strong linkage in the cohort, roughly five DR-DQ haplotypes were treated as single units for association and clustering. Using immunosequencing, the study profiled T cell repertoires from about 650 subjects and related those repertoires to cytomegalovirus serostatus. Both class I and class II loci were covered by HLA typing, at four-digit resolution. Genome-wide SNP genotypes for about 55% of the roughly 670 donors were used in a later genetic analysis, which treated that subset as a discovery cohort. An earlier analysis of around 640 of the donors used high-throughput TCR beta sequencing to judge whether each TCR beta V gene segment behaved as functional or pseudogenic. The later analysis used no new phenotypic data to find candidate immune exposures, relying instead on TCR beta sequences and their occurrence across donors. Of the 398 genotyped donors, about 84% fell in the genetic ancestry cluster associated with self-reported Caucasian donors. The study aimed to test whether signatures of past pathogen exposure could be identified by cataloging public T cell receptors. Donor age, sex, ethnicity and CMV serostatus were compiled alongside the repertoire data. The study combined high-throughput TCR immunosequencing, statistical association of individual TCRs with disease status, and machine learning to predict cytomegalovirus infection status.

In total, 666 healthy bone marrow donors made up the cohort. All cohort members were sampled while nominally healthy, although unrecorded immune exposures were likely present. The donor tested CMV seronegative and was one of the 352 seronegative cohort members. A peripheral blood sample was collected from each donor, and TCR beta sequencing was performed on peripheral blood mononuclear cells. Genomic DNA extraction from the blood cell samples was performed with the Qiagen DNeasy Blood Extraction Kit. The receptor library was made with the immunoSEQ multiplex PCR assay. The multiplex PCR relied on a mix of 60 forward primers for TCR Vbeta segments and 13 reverse primers for TCR Jbeta segments. The CDR3 region of rearranged TCR beta genes was amplified from genomic DNA with a multiplex PCR assay. The amplified TCR beta libraries were sequenced on the Illumina HiSeq System as 87-base-pair reads. The source study handled its data this way. A later analysis tallied 75 million to 95 million unique TCR beta chains across the 600 to 700 repertoires, and some 12 million of those chains were shared by two or more donors. A nearest-neighbor algorithm error-corrected the raw reads and collapsed the reads into unique sequences, merging closely related sequences to remove PCR and sequencing errors. CDR3 sequences were aligned to IMGT reference sequences to assign V, D and J gene segments. Each retained sequence needed at least a six-nucleotide match to both a V gene segment and a J gene segment. Rearrangements were classified as productive when the CDR3 lacked stop codons and remained in frame with V and J, and all other rearrangements were classified as non-productive. Following IMGT convention, CDR3 was defined as the stretch from the second conserved V-encoded cysteine up to the conserved J-encoded phenylalanine. The earlier analysis of 587 of the donors excluded sequences that lacked an unambiguous match to a single V gene segment. An earlier analysis of several hundred of the donors called V segments functional above 56.7% productive rearrangements and segregating when the between-donor standard deviation exceeded 5%. To diagnose cytomegalovirus status from the catalog of TCR beta chain sequences, a statistical classification framework was built. In a later analysis, TCR nucleotide sequences were compared against IMGT/GENE-DB human TR gene sequences so that V and J genes could be assigned. In a later analysis, CDR3 sequences and most-parsimonious VDJ recombination scenarios were assigned using the TCRdist pipeline. In a later analysis, every TCR beta chain was defined by the combination of its CDR3 amino acid sequence and its V-gene family, and reads without a unique V-gene family were dropped. In a later analysis, fewer than 600 highly shared, low-generation-probability nucleotide sequences were removed to address suspected cross-contamination and a sequencing artifact. For each public chain, a later analysis derived a clonal expansion index from normalized ranks of inferred template counts within each repertoire. A later analysis computed generation probabilities with a VDJ recombination model fitted to out-of-frame rearrangements, and checked the results against IGoR. In a later analysis, TCR-TCR, TCR-HLA and TCR-CMV co-occurrence was scored with hypergeometric tests, and a repertoire-size bias correction was applied to TCR pairs. False discovery rates were estimated in a later analysis by permuting HLA or CMV assignments 20 times. A later analysis grouped co-occurring TCRs with DBSCAN, adding TCRdist sequence similarity when clustering within HLA-allele-positive subsets. Co-occurrence clustering excluded repertoires with fewer than 30,000 or more than 120,000 public chains, plus five with anomalous nucleotide sharing. Held by TCRdb, this immuneACCESS table contains in-frame sequences only and omits some clones. Under half of the omission traces to an unresolved V gene where checked; the cause of the rest is unknown. V and J calls and clone size are copied from that table; D and trimming were computed from the DNA. This sample lists 200,000 or so clones; roughly 80% were detected once. About 0.2% of the sample is held by the ten biggest clonotypes.

In regard to this clone: Its antigen is still unknown. Within one base of it there is no much larger clone, and no base qualities were kept.

Study-wide conclusions, independent of this receptor: When HLA alleles, especially DR and DQ, strongly co-occurred, attributing TCR associations to individual alleles was difficult. Most CMV-associated TCR beta chains appeared to be HLA-restricted in a later analysis, and the HLA associations seemed to be driven largely by CMV exposure. The authors suggested that the approach could potentially be extended to other disease states and immunological phenotypes. The study gave a list of under 200 TCR beta chains associated with cytomegalovirus. In a later analysis, HLA-associated TCR beta chains were found to be more clonally expanded and to have lower generation probabilities than equally common non-associated chains. Broadly in line with IMGT annotations, most TCR beta V segments showed up in productive rearrangements about 90% or about 30% of the time in an earlier analysis of around 550 of the donors. Roughly uniform sequencing depth across donors was assumed in presence/absence analyses, although this assumption may not hold. In both the original and validation cohorts, the classifier was reported to diagnose cytomegalovirus status with high specificity and sensitivity. Some IMGT-functional V segments, including TRBV6-2 and TRBV6-3, could not be distinguished by the 87-base-pair reads and were therefore excluded. Correlated functional status among segregating V segments might reflect linkage disequilibrium, but an unknown experimental factor could not be ruled out. A further reported finding was that TCR beta sequences accurately predicted the HLA-A and HLA-B alleles for most subjects in the first cohort. Because some donors lacked HLA typing at each locus, the association tests relied only on the typed subset. Several of the top co-occurrence clusters appeared to be linked to parvovirus B19, influenza, CMV and Epstein-Barr virus, according to a later analysis. An association between a missense DCLRE1C variant and V-gene and J-gene trimming of TCR beta chains was found in a later genetic analysis and replicated in an independent cohort. Because counts were too low, about 15 rarely observed V segments, including chromosome 9 orphons, were left out of the earlier analysis of a few hundred of the donors. Specific HLA alleles were associated with around 18,000 TCR beta sequences at a false discovery rate of 0.05 in a later analysis. The only immune exposure information available for the cohort was CMV serostatus. While some public TCRs were present in many individuals, most TCR sequences turned up only very rarely across donors. In a later genetic analysis, fewer N-insertions in productive TCRs were reported among donors in an Asian-associated ancestry cluster than the approximately 710-donor mean. A cluster of highly shared sequence variants was judged likely to be a technical artifact of the sequencing pipeline. In a later analysis, the rate of TCR association differed among HLA loci, with DRB1 alleles having the most associated TCRs and HLA-C alleles having the fewest. Only TCR beta chains were sequenced in this cohort, and the absence of alpha or paired-chain data limited detectable features. In vitro tests confirmed that a few of the cytomegalovirus-associated TCR beta chains recognize cytomegalovirus antigens.

V loses 6 bases at its end and J loses 5 bases; junction bases beyond the gene matches: 8. The CDR3 has 16 amino acids, counting the end cysteine and phenylalanine. Left in the record is the CDR3 DNA by itself, 48 bases read in frame from the first base. The germline V gene (reference sequence) sets CDR1 to SEHNR and CDR2 to FQNEAQ. Material for sequencing was PBMCs. The receptor's source is a girl aged 2 to 9 in good health and CMV-seronegative. The rearranged segments are TRBV7-9 and TRBJ2-1; 12 central nucleotides agree with TRBD2. The nucleotide sequence reads as follows: TGTGCCAGCAGTTCTCCTAGCGGGGGGGCCCACAATGAGCAGTTCTTC. It translates as CASSSPSGGAHNEQFF.